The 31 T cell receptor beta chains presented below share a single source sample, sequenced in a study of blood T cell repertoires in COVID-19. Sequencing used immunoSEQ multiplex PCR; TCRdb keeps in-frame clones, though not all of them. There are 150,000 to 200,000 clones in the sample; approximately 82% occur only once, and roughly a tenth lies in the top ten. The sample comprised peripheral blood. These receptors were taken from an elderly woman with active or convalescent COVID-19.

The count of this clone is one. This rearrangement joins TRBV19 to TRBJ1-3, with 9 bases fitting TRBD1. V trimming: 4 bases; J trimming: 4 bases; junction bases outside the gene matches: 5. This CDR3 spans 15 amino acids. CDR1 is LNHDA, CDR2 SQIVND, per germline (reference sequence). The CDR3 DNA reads TGTGCCAGTAGTACCAAGACAGGGGGAGGAAACACCATATATTTT. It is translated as CASSTKTGGGNTIYF.

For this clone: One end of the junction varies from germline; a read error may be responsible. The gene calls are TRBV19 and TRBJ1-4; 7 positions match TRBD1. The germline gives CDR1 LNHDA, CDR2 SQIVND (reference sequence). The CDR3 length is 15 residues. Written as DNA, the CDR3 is TGTGCCAGTGGGAGTCTCGGGACAGCTAATCAAAAACTGTTTTTT. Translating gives CASGSLGTANQKLFF.

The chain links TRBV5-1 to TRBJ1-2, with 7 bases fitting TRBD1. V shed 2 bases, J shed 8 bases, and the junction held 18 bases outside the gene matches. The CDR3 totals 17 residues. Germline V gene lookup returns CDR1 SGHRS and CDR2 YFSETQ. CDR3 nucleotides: TGCGCCAGCAGCTTTCTCACAGGGGTGGGGGAAGGATACGGCTACACCTTC. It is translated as CASSFLTGVGEGYGYTF.

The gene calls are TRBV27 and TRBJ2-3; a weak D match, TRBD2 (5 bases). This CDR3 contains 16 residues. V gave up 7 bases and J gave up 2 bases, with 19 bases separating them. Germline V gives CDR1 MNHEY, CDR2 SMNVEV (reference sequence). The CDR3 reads CASKVALADYTDTQYF. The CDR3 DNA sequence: TGTGCCAGCAAGGTGGCCCTTGCAGACTACACAGATACGCAGTATTTT.

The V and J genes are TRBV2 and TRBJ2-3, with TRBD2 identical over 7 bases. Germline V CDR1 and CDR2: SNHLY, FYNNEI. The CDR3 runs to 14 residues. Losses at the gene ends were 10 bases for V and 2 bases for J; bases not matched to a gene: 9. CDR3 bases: TGTGCCACCCAACCGGCGGGAGCCACAGATACGCAGTATTTT. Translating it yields CATQPAGATDTQYF.

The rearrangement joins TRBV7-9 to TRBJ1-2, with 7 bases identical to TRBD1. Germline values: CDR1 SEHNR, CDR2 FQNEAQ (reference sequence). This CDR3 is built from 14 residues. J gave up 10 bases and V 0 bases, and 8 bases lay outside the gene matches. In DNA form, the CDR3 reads TGTGCCAGCAGCTTAGCGTTGGCAGGGGGGACCTACACCTTC. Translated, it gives CASSLALAGGTYTF.

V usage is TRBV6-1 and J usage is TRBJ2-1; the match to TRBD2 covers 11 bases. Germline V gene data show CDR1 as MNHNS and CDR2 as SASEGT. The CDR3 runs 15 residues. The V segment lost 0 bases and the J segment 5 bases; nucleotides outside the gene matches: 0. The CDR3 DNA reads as TGTGCCAGCAGTGAAGCGACTAGCGGGGACAATGAGCAGTTCTTC. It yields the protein CASSEATSGDNEQFF.

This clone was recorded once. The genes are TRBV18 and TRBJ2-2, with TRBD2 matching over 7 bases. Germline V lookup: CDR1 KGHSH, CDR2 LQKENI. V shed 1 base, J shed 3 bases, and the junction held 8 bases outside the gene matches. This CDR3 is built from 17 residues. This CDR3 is CASSPLFSAGDTGELFF. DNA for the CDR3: TGTGCCAGCTCACCACTGTTCAGCGCGGGGGACACCGGGGAGCTGTTTTTT.

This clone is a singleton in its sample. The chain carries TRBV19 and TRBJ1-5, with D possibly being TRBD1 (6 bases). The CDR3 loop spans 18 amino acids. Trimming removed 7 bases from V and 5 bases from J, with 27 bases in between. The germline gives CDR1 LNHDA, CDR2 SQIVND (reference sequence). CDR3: CASTTLRTGGGADQPQHF. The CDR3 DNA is TGTGCCAGTACTACCCTCCGGACGGGAGGGGGTGCGGATCAGCCCCAGCATTTT.

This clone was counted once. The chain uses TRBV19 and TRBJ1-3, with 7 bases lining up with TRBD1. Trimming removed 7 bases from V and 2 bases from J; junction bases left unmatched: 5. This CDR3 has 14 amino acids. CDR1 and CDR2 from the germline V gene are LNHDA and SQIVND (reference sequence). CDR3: CASKDRVAGNTIYF. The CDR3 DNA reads TGTGCCAGTAAAGACAGGGTCGCTGGAAACACCATATATTTT.

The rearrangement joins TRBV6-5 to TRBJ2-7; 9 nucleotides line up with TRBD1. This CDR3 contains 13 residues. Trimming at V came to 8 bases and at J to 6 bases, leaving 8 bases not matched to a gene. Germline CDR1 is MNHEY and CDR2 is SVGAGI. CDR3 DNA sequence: TGTGCCAGCGATTTTGGACAGGGGTTCGAGCAGTACTTC. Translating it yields CASDFGQGFEQYF.

As DNA, the CDR3 is TGTGCCAGCAGCCAAGGAGTTGGGACAGCCTCGTGGGGCTACACCTTC. Translating gives CASSQGVGTASWGYTF. The V gene is TRBV3-1 (or the pseudogene TRBV3-2), the J gene TRBJ1-2, with TRBD1 matching 7 bases. The CDR3 has 16 amino acids. Germline-derived CDR1 and CDR2 are LGHDT and YNNKEL (reference sequence). V was clipped by 1 base and J by 8 bases; unmatched bases: 13.

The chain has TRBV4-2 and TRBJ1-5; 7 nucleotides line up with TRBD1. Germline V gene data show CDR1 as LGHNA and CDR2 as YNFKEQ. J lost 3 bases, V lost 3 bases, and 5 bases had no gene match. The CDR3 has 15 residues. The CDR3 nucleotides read TGTGCCAGCAGCCAGATAACAGGGGTCAATCAGCCCCAGCATTTT. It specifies CASSQITGVNQPQHF.

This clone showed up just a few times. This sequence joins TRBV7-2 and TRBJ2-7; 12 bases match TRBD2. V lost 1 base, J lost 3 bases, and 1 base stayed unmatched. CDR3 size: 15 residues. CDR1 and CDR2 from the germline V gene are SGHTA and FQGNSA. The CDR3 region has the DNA TGTGCCAGCAGCTTAGGACTAGCGGGGGACTACGAGCAGTACTTC. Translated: CASSLGLAGDYEQYF.

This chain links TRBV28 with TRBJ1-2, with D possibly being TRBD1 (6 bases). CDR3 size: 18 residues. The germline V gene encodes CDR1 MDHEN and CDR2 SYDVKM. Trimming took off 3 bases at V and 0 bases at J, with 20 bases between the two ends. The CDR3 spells CASSLGQAGVPTNYGYTF. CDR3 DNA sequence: TGTGCCAGCAGTTTGGGTCAGGCAGGGGTCCCTACTAACTATGGCTACACCTTC.

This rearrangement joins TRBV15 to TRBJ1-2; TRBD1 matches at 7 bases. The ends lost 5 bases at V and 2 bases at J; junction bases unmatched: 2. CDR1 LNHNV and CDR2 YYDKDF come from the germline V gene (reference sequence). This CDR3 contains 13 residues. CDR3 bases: TGTGCCACCAGCGGGGGACAGAACTATGGCTACACCTTC. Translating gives CATSGGQNYGYTF.

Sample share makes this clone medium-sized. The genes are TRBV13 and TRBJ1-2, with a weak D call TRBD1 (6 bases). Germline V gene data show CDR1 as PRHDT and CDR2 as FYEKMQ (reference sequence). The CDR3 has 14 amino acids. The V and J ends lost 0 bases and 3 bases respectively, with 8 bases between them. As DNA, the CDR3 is TGTGCCAGCAGCTTAGGCGCAGGGGACTATGGCTACACCTTC. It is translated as CASSLGAGDYGYTF.

CDR3 amino acids: CASSPSGLSYNEQFF. In DNA form, the CDR3 reads TGTGCCAGCAGCCCTAGCGGGCTCTCCTACAATGAGCAGTTCTTC. This chain links TRBV9 with TRBJ2-1; 8 bases map to TRBD2. Trimming took 4 bases from V and 0 from J; bases not matched to a gene: 3. The CDR3 totals 15 residues. Per the germline V gene, CDR1 is SGDLS and CDR2 is YYNGEE.

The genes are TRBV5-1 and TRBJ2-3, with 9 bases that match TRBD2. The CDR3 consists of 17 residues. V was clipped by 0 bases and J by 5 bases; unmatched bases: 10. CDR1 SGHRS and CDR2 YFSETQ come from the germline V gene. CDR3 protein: CASSLGSSGTSVDTQYF. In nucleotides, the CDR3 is TGCGCCAGCAGCTTGGGGTCTAGCGGGACCTCCGTAGATACGCAGTATTTT.

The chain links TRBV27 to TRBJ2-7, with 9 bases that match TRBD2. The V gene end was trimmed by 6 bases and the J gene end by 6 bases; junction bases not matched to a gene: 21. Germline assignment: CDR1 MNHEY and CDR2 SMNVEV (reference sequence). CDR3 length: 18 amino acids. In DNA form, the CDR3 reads TGTGCCAGCAGCCGTGTGGGGACTAGCAGGAGAATTACAGGCGAGCAGTACTTC. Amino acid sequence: CASSRVGTSRRITGEQYF.

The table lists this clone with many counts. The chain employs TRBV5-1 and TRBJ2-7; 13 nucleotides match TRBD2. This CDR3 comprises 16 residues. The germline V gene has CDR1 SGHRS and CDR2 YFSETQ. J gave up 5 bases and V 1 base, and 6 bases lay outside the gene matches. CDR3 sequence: CASSLFTSGREDEQYF. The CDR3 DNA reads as TGCGCCAGCAGCTTGTTTACTAGCGGGAGGGAGGACGAGCAGTACTTC.

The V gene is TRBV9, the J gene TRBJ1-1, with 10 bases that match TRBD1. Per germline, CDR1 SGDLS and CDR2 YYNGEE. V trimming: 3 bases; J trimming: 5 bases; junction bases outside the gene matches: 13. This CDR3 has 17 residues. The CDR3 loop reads CASSGGDRGPSGTEAFF. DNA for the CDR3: TGTGCCAGCAGCGGCGGGGACAGGGGCCCCTCGGGGACTGAAGCTTTCTTT.

DNA for the CDR3: TGTGCCAGCAGCTTGGCAGACTTTGGCTCCTACGAGCAGTACTTC. Translated: CASSLADFGSYEQYF. This chain joins TRBV5-4 and TRBJ2-7; D remains unclear. This CDR3 has 15 residues. Germline-derived CDR1 and CDR2 are SGHNT and YYREEE (reference sequence). V lost 0 bases and J 0 bases, leaving 10 bases between the germline ends.

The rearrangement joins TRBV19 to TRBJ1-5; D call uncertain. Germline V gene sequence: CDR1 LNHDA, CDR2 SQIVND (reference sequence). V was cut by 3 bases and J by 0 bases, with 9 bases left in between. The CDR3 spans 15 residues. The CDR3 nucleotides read TGTGCCAGTAGTATTAAGCCGTCTAGCAATCAGCCCCAGCATTTT. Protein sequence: CASSIKPSSNQPQHF. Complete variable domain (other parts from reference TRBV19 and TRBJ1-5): DGGITQSPKYLFRKEGQNVTLSCEQNLNHDAMYWYRQDPGQGLRLIYYSQIVNDFQKGDIAEGYSVSREKKESFPLTVTSAQKNPTAFYLCASSIKPSSNQPQHFGDGTRLSIL.

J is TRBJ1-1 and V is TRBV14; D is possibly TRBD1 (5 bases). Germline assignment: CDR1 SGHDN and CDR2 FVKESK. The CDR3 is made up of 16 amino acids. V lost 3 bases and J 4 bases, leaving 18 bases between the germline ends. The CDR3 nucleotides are TGTGCCAGCAGCCAGGAGGGGAGAGGGGAGGCCACTGAAGCTTTCTTT. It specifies CASSQEGRGEATEAFF.

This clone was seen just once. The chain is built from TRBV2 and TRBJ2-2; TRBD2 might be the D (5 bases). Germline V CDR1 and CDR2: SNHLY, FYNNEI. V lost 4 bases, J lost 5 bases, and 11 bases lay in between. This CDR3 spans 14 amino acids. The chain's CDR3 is CASSVLAGTGELFF. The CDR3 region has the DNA TGTGCCAGCAGTGTCCTAGCCGGGACCGGGGAGCTGTTTTTT.

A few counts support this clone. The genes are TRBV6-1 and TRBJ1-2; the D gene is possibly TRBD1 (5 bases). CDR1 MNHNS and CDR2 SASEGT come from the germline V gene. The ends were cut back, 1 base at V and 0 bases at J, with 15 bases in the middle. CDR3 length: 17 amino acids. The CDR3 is CASSEGPDRPTNYGYTF. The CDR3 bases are TGTGCCAGCAGTGAAGGTCCTGACAGACCCACTAACTATGGCTACACCTTC.

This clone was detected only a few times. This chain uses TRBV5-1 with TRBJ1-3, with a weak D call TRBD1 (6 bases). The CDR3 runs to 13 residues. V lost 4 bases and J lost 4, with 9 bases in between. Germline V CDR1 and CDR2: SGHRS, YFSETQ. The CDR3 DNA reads TGCGCCAGCAGCACAACAGGGGGAAACACCATATATTTT. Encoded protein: CASSTTGGNTIYF.

In nucleotides, the CDR3 is TGTGCCAGCTTCCCCATAGGCGGTCTAGAGCAGTTCTTC. Its protein is CASFPIGGLEQFF. The chain has TRBV27 and TRBJ2-1; D is undetermined. With 8 bases removed from V and 10 bases from J, the gap between germline ends came to 18 bases. This CDR3 region has 13 residues. CDR1 is MNHEY, CDR2 SMNVEV, per germline (reference sequence).

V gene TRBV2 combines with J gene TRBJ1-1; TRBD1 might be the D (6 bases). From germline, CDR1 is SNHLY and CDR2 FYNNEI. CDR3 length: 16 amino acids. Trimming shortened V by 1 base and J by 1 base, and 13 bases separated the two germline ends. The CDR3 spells CASSEGHTGRNTEAFF. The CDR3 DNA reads TGTGCCAGCAGTGAAGGCCACACAGGGCGGAACACTGAAGCTTTCTTT.

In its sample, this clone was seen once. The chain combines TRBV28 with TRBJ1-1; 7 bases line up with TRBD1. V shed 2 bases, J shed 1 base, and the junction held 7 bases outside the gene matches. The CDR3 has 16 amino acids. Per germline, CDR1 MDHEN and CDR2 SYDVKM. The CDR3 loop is CASSLPPGTANTEAFF. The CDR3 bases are TGTGCCAGCAGTTTACCCCCCGGGACAGCGAACACTGAAGCTTTCTTT.